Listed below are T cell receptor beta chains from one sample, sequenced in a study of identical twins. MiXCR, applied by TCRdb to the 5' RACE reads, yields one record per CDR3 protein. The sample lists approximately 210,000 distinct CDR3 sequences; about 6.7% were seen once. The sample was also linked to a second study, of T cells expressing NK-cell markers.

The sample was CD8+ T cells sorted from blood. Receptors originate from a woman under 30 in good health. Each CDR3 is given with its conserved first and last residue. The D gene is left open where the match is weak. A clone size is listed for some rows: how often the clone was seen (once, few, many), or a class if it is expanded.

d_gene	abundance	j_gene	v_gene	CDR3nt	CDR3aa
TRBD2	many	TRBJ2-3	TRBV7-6	TGTGCCAGCAGTCCCTTCCTAGCGGGGGGGATCCGCCGTGATACGCAGTATTTT	CASSPFLAGGIRRDTQYF
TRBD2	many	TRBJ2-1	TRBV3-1	TGTGCCAGCAGCCAAATAGCGGGGGGCCCCCCGAGCTCCTACAATGAGCAGTTCTTC	CASSQIAGGPPSSYNEQFF
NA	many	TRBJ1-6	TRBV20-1	TGCAGTGCTAGAGATTCAGCTACGAGCTCCTATAATTCACCCCTCCACTTT	CSARDSATSSYNSPLHF
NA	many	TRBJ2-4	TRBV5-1	TGCGCCAGCAGCTTGGAAGGGATATTGCGAGAAAACATTCAGTACTTC	CASSLEGILRENIQYF
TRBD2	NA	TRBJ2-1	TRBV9	TGTGCCAGCAGGAGCGGGAGGGAGGCTGAGCAGTTCTTC	CASRSGREAEQFF
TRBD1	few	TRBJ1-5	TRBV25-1	TGTGCCAGCAGTGGGACAGGGTATCAGCCCCAGCATTTT	CASSGTGYQPQHF
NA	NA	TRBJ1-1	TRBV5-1	TGCGCCAGCAGCTTTACCGGGATGGGGAACACTGAAGCTTTCTTT	CASSFTGMGNTEAFF
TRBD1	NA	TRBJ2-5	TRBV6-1	TGTGCCAGCATCGGGACAGGCGGGGAGACCCAGTACTTC	CASIGTGGETQYF
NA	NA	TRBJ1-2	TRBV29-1	TGCAGCGTTGGTGACAGAGCTTATGGCTACACCTTC	CSVGDRAYGYTF
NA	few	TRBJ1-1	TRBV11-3	TGTGCCAGCAGCTTAGGCCAGGTGGGGTACACTGAAGCTTTCTTT	CASSLGQVGYTEAFF
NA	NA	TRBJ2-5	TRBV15	TGTGCCACCAGCAGAGAGGGACTGGAAGAGACCCAGTACTTC	CATSREGLEETQYF
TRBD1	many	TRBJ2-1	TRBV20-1	TGCAGTGCTAGACAACCAAGGGACAGCAGGGGATGGAATGAGCAGTTCTTC	CSARQPRDSRGWNEQFF
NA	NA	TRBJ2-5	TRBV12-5	TGTGCTAGTGGATTTCTGAGTAGCCCCCAAGAGACCCAGTACTTC	CASGFLSSPQETQYF
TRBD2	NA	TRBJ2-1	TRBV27	TGTGCCAGCAGCCCTTTAATGGGGGGGGTAGGGAACAATGAGCAGTTCTTC	CASSPLMGGVGNNEQFF
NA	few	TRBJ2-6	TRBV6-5	TGTGCCAGCAGTTACTCGGATCCTCGCTCTGGGGCCAACGTCCTGACTTTC	CASSYSDPRSGANVLTF
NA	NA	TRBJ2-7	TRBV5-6	TGTGCCAGCAGCTTCGGGGGGCGCGAGCAGTACTTC	CASSFGGREQYF